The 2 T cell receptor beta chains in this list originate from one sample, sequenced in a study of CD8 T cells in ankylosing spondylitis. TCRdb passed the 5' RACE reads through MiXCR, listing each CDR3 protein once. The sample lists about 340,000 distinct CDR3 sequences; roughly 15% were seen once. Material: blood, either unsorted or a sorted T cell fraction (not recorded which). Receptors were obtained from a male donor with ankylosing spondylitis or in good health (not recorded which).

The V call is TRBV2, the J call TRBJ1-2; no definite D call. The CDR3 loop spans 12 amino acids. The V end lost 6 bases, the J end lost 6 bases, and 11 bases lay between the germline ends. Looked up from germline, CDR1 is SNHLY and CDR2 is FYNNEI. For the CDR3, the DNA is TGTGCCAGCAGCCCAACGAGTAATGGCTACACCTTC. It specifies CASSPTSNGYTF. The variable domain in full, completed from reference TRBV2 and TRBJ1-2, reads EPEVTQTPSHQVTQMGQEVILRCVPISNHLYFYWYRQILGQKVEFLVSFYNNEISEKSEIFDDQFSVERPDGSNFTLKIRSTKLEDSAMYFCASSPTSNGYTFGSGTRLTVV.

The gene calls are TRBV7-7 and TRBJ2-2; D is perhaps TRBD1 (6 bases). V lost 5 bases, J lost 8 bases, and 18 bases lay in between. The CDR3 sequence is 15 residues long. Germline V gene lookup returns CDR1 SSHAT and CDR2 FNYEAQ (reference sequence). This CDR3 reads CASSPAGQSLGELFF. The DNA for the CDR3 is TGTGCCAGCAGCCCGGCTGGACAGTCTTTAGGGGAGCTGTTTTTT.